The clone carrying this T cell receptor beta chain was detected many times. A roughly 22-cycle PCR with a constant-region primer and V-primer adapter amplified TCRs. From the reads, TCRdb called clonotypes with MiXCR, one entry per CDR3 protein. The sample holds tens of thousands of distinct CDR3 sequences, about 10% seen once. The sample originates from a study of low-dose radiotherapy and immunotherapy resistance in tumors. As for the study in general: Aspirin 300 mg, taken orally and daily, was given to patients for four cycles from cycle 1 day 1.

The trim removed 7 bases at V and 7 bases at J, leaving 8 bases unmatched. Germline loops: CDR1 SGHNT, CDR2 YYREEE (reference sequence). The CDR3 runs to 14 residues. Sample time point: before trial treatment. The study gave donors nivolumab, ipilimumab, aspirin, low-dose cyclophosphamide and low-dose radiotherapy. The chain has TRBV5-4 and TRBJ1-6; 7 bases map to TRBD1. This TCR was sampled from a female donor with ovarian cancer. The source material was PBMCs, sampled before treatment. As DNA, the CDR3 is TGTGCCAGCCGTTCAGAGGGGGCAAATTCACCCCTCCACTTT. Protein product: CASRSEGANSPLHF.